Detailed here is one T cell receptor beta chain. This clonotype showed up many times. It has no known antigen specificity. Base qualities are missing; no much larger clone stands one base away. Amplification of TCR beta CDR3 regions was carried out from RNA transcripts. The TCR CDR3 was subjected to a first round of RT-PCR using the HTBI primer set and the Qiagen OneStep RT-PCR kit. Libraries were constructed in a second round of multiplex PCR, after which size selection and purification were performed. The libraries were sequenced on an Illumina HiSeq2000 using paired-end 100 bp reads. As for the original processing: SOAPnuke was used to process the raw data, throwing out any read that contained adapters or uncalled bases, had a mean Phred below 15, or lacked an exact constant-primer or identifier match. High-quality paired reads were merged with COPE v1.2.5, and unique nucleotide sequences were defined as clonotypes. MiTCR v1.1 was used to align the clonotypes against IMGT TRBV, TRBD and TRBJ reference segments. Only V-J combinations with frequency above 0.0001, covering 99% to 99.2% of repertoires, were analysed. The TCS score was defined as F50 (clonal expansion) divided by E x V (chaos), with BLOSUM62-based TCRdist calculated between CDR3 peptides within each V-J. Welch's t-statistics and random forest reduced several hundred V-J features to 13, which were used in a naive Bayes classifier (R e1071). Starting from the raw public reads, TCRdb applied fastp trimming at Q25, assembled clones with MiXCR and retained in-frame beta chains. Rows merge per CDR3 protein into single entries with the most common DNA and genes. It is TCRdb's table, rather than the study itself, that gives the V and J calls and clone size. The sample yields 250,000 to 400,000 distinct CDR3 sequences; roughly 13% were counted once. 34% of the sample is held by the ten biggest clonotypes.

The data derive from a study of T cells in Graves' hyperthyroidism and ophthalmopathy (dated by TCRdb to the late 2010s). Study-wide context: Peripheral blood was collected at initial diagnosis, before any treatment. TCR V-J signatures able to tell the groups apart were searched for in a discovery cohort of more than 90 patients, of whom approximately 40 had Graves' ophthalmopathy and 55 to 60 had stable Graves' hyperthyroidism. Prospective prediction of ophthalmopathy was tested in an independent validation cohort consisting of 18 to 20 hyperthyroidism patients and about 17 patients who later progressed to ophthalmopathy. The 100 discovery patients were randomly split 7:3 into training and test sets. In addition, the study compared T-cell repertoires in thyroid tissue and in blood from several Graves' hyperthyroidism patients. After blood sampling, hyperthyroidism patients were treated with methimazole at a starting dose of 30 mg daily, and ophthalmopathy patients were treated with high-dose intravenous methylprednisolone. According to the paper, TCR Vbeta CDR3 sequencing was carried out on 135 peripheral blood samples, which came from over 40 ophthalmopathy, under 85 hyperthyroidism and roughly 17 progressor patients.

Overall study results and their limits: Sample size was not statistically predetermined, and blinding of investigators to group allocation was not performed. In validation, the model predicted progression to ophthalmopathy with approximately 69% sensitivity and 72.22% specificity, a median of about 6.7 months before onset. Most expanded thyroid clonotypes (frequency above 0.001) were also detected in blood, a finding suggesting that blood repertoires may reflect thyroid immune responses. A 13 V-J signature model separated ophthalmopathy from stable hyperthyroidism, with 87.88% sensitivity and 81.08% specificity in cross-validation and 80%/75% in testing.

In the ophthalmopathy patients, disease was moderately to severely active, with a Clinical Activity Score of 3 or more, a NOSPECS grade of 4 or more, and a duration of less than 3 months. The study excluded patients with uncontrolled infections, other autoimmune diseases, pregnancy or lactation. Diagnoses were based on clinical symptoms, serum thyroxine and TRAb, thyroid ultrasound and orbital computed tomography. Ficoll-Paque density gradient centrifugation was used to isolate PBMCs from around 9.1 ml of fresh peripheral blood. Total RNA was extracted using Trizol reagent, and RNA quality was assessed on an Agilent 2100 Bioanalyzer. The sequence came from a woman aged 40 to 49 with Graves' ophthalmopathy. The specimen was blood.

The CDR3 region has the sequence CASGAWNEQFF. The nucleotides are TGTGCCAGCGGGGCGTGGAATGAGCAGTTCTTC. The V gene is TRBV12-3 or TRBV12-4 and the J gene is TRBJ2-1, and the D gene may be TRBD1, 5 bases matching. V gives up 8 bases and J gives up 7 bases, and the segment between their germline ends measures 9 bases. The cysteine opens and the phenylalanine closes a CDR3 of 11 amino acids. This entry keeps only the CDR3 DNA: 33 bases, framed from base 1.